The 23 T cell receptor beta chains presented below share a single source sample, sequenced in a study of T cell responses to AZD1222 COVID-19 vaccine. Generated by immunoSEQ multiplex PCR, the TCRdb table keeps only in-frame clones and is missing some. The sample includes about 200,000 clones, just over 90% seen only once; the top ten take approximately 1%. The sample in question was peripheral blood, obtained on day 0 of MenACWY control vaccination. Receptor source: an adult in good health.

The CDR3 DNA reads as TGCGCCAGCAGCTCACGACAGCCGAACACTGAAGCTTTCTTT. This codes for CASSSRQPNTEAFF. V is TRBV5-1 and J is TRBJ1-1; D might be TRBD1 (5 bases). The CDR3 loop spans 14 amino acids. The germline CDR1 and CDR2 sequences are SGHRS and YFSETQ. Trimming pared 3 bases from V and 1 base from J, leaving 10 bases between.

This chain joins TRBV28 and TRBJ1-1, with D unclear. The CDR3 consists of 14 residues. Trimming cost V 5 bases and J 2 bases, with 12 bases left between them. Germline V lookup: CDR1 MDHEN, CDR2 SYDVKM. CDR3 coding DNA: TGTGCCAGCAGTCTAAGGGTGACCAACACTGAAGCTTTCTTT. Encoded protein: CASSLRVTNTEAFF.

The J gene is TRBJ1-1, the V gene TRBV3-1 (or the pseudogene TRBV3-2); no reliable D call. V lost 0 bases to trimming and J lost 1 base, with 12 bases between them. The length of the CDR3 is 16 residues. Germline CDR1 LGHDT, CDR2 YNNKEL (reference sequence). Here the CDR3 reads CASSQDRWAANTEAFF. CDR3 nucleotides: TGTGCCAGCAGCCAAGACCGGTGGGCAGCGAACACTGAAGCTTTCTTT.

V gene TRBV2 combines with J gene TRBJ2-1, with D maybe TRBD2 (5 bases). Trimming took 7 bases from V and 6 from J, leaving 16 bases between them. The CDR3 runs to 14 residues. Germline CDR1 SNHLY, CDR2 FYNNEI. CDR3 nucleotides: TGTGCCAGCATATCGGACTTCGGTATCAATGAGCAGTTCTTC. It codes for CASISDFGINEQFF.

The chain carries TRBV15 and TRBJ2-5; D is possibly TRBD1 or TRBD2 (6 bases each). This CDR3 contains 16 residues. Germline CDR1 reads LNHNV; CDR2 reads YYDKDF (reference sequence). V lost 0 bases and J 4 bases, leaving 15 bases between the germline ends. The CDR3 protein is CATSRDRRGDGETQYF. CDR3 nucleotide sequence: TGTGCCACCAGCAGAGATCGGAGGGGGGACGGAGAGACCCAGTACTTC. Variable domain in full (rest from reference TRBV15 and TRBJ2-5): DAMVIQNPRYQVTQFGKPVTLSCSQTLNHNVMYWYQQKSSQAPKLLFHYYDKDFNNEADTPDNFQSRRPNTSFCFLDIRSPGLGDTAMYLCATSRDRRGDGETQYFGPGTRLLVL.

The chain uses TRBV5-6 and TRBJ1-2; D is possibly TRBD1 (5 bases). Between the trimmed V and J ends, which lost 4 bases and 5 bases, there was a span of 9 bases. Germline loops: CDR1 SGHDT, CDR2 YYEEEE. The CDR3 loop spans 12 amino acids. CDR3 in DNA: TGTGCCAGCAGCCACGACAGATATGGCTACACCTTC. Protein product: CASSHDRYGYTF.

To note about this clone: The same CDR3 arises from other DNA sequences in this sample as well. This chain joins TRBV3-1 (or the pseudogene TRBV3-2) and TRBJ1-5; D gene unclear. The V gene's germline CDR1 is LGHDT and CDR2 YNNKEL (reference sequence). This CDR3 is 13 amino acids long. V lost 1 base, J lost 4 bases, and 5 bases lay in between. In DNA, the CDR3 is TGTGCCAGCAGCCAAGTGGGGAATCAGCCCCAGCATTTT. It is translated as CASSQVGNQPQHF.

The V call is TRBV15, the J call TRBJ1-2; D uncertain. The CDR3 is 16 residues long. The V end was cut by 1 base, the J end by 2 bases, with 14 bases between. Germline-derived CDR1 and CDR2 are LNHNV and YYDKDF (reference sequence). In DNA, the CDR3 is TGTGCCACCAGCAGAGGCGGAACCGTGCGAAACTATGGCTACACCTTC. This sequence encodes CATSRGGTVRNYGYTF.

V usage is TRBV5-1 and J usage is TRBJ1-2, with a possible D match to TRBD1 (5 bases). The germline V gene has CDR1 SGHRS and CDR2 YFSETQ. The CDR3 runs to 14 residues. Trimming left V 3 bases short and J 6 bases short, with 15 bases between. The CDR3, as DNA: TGCGCCAGCAGCTCCCGGGTGGGGGTCGATGGCTACACCTTC. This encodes CASSSRVGVDGYTF.

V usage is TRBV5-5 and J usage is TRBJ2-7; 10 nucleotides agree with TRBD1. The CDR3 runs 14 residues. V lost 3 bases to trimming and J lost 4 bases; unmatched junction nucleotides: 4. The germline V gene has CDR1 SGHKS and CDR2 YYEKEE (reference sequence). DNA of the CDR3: TGTGCCAGCAGCTGGGGGACAGGGGCGTACGAGCAGTACTTC. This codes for CASSWGTGAYEQYF.

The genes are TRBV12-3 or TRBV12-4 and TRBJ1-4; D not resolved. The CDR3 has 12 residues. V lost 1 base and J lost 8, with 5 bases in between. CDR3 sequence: CASSLGREKLFF. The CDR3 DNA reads TGTGCCAGCAGTTTAGGTAGGGAAAAACTGTTTTTT.

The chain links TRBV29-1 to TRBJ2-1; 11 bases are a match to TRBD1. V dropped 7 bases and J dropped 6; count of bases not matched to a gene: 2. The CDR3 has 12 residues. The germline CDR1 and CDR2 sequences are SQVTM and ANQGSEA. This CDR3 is CSGGTGGNEQFF. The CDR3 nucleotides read TGCAGCGGGGGGACAGGGGGCAATGAGCAGTTCTTC.

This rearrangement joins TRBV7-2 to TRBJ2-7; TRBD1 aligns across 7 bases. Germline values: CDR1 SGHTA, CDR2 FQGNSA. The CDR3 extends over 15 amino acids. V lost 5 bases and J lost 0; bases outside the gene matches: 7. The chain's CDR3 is CASSLAQGVSYEQYF. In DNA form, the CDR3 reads TGTGCCAGCAGCCTCGCCCAGGGGGTCTCCTACGAGCAGTACTTC.

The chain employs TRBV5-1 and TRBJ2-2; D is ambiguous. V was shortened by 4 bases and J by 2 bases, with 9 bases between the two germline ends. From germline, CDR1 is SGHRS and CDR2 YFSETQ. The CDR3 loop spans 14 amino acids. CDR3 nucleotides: TGCGCCAGCAGCCCTCGAAGTAACACCGGGGAGCTGTTTTTT. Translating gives CASSPRSNTGELFF.

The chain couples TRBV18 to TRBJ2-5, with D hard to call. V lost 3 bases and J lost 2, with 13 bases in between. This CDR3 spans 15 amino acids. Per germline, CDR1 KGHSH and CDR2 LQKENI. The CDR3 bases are TGTGCCAGCTCACCGATCACTGAAAGGCAAGAGACCCAGTACTTC. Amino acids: CASSPITERQETQYF.

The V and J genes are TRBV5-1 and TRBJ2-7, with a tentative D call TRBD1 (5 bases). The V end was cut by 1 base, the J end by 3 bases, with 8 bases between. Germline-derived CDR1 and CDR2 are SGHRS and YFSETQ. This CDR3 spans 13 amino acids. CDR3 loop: CASSLRQGYEQYF. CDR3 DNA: TGCGCCAGCAGCTTGCGCCAGGGCTACGAGCAGTACTTC. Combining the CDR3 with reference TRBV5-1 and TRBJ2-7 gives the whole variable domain KAGVTQTPRYLIKTRGQQVTLSCSPISGHRSVSWYQQTPGQGLQFLFEYFSETQRNKGNFPGRFSGRQFSNSRSEMNVSTLELGDSALYLCASSLRQGYEQYFGPGTRLTVT.

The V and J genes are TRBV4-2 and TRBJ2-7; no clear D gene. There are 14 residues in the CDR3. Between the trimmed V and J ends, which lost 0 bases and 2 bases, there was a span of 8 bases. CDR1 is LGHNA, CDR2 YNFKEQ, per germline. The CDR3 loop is CASSQDAGTYEQYF. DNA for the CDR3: TGTGCCAGCAGCCAAGACGCAGGAACCTACGAGCAGTACTTC.

Written as DNA, the CDR3 is TGTGCCAGCAGCCATGGGACCCCCCCCAACGAGCAGTACTTC. Translating it yields CASSHGTPPNEQYF. The genes are TRBV3-1 (or the pseudogene TRBV3-2) and TRBJ2-7; D possibly matches TRBD1 or TRBD2 (5 bases each). The ends were cut back, 3 bases at V and 5 bases at J, with 14 bases in the middle. CDR3 length: 14 residues. In germline, CDR1 is LGHDT, CDR2 YNNKEL (reference sequence).

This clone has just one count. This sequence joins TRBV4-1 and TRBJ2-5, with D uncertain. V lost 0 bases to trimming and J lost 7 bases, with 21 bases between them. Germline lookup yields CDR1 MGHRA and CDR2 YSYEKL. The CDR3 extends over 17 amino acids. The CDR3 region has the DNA TGCGCCAGCAGCCAAGATCTGGGCAGCGACCTCCGGGTGACCCAGTACTTC. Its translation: CASSQDLGSDLRVTQYF.

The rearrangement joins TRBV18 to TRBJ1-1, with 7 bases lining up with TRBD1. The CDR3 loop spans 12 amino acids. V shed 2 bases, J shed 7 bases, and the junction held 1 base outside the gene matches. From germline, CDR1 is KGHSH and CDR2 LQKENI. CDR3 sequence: CASSPSGGEAFF. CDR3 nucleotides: TGTGCCAGCTCACCATCAGGGGGTGAAGCTTTCTTT. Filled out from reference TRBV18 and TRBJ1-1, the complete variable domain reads NAGVMQNPRHLVRRRGQEARLRCSPMKGHSHVYWYRQLPEEGLKFMVYLQKENIIDESGMPKERFSAEFPKEGPSILRIQQVVRGDSAAYFCASSPSGGEAFFGQGTRLTVV.

DNA for the CDR3: TGTGCCAGTAGTCCGACTAGCGGGGGGTCCTACAATGAGCAGTTCTTC. Protein sequence: CASSPTSGGSYNEQFF. The chain employs TRBV19 and TRBJ2-1, with 13 bases matching TRBD2. The CDR3 runs to 16 residues. Germline CDR1 reads LNHDA; CDR2 reads SQIVND (reference sequence). V dropped 5 bases and J dropped 1; count of bases not matched to a gene: 2.

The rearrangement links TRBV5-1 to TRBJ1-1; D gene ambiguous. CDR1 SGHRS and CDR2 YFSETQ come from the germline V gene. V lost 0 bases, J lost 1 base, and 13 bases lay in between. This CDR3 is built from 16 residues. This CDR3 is CASSLEPGVRNTEAFF. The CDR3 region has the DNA TGCGCCAGCAGCTTGGAACCGGGAGTCCGGAACACTGAAGCTTTCTTT.

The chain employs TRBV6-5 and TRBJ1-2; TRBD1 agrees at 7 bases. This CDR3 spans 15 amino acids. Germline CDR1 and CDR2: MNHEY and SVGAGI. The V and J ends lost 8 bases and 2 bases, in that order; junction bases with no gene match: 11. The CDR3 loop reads CASHSRTGRNYGYTF. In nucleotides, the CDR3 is TGTGCCAGCCACTCCCGGACAGGACGCAACTATGGCTACACCTTC.